The 21 T cell receptor beta chains below were found in one sample sequenced in a study of cytomegalovirus exposure and HLA in healthy donors (dated by TCRdb to about 2017). The receptor library was made with the immunoSEQ multiplex PCR assay. For the multiplex PCR, a mixture combining 60 forward primers for TCR Vbeta segments and 13 reverse primers for TCR Jbeta segments was used. TCRdb retrieved this table from immuneACCESS and kept in-frame rearrangements only. Not all clones are present; in checked studies, unresolved V genes account for under half, and no reason is known for the remainder. This sample has under 110,000 clones in its table, and roughly 79% of those were observed once. The ten largest clones represent about 4.3% of the sample. Sequenced: PBMCs. The receptors come from a man between 40 and 49 years old in good health and CMV-seronegative.

The V gene is TRBV30, the J gene TRBJ1-5, with D uncertain. Trimming removed 3 bases at V and 7 bases at J, with 10 bases between. Germline V gene data show CDR1 as GTSNPN and CDR2 as SVGIG (reference sequence). The CDR3 sequence is 12 residues long. The CDR3 nucleotides are TGTGCCTGGAGCTCCGCGGAGCAGCCCCAGCATTTT. Its protein is CAWSSAEQPQHF.

The gene calls are TRBV5-1 and TRBJ2-5, with 7 bases aligning to TRBD2. CDR3 length: 13 amino acids. Germline V gene sequence: CDR1 SGHRS, CDR2 YFSETQ. The junction had 10 bases not matched to a gene; V was cut back by 9 bases and J by 5 bases. The CDR3 loop is CATNEMGGETQYF. The CDR3 nucleotides are TGCGCCACCAACGAAATGGGGGGGGAGACCCAGTACTTC.

V gene TRBV6-1 combines with J gene TRBJ1-1; D ambiguous. Germline values: CDR1 MNHNS, CDR2 SASEGT. The V and J ends lost 9 bases and 2 bases respectively, with 10 bases between them. This CDR3 region has 12 residues. CDR3 loop: CASQERNTEAFF. The CDR3 coding sequence is TGTGCCAGTCAGGAAAGAAACACTGAAGCTTTCTTT.

This clone was observed a few times. The chain has TRBV2 and TRBJ1-1; 8 bases fit TRBD1. The CDR3 has 15 residues. CDR1 and CDR2 (germline): SNHLY, FYNNEI. V dropped 6 bases and J dropped 0; count of bases not matched to a gene: 6. CDR3 nucleotides: TGTGCCAGCAGCAGACAGGGGAAACTGAACACTGAAGCTTTCTTT. As protein: CASSRQGKLNTEAFF. Full variable domain (outside the CDR3, taken from reference TRBV2 and TRBJ1-1): EPEVTQTPSHQVTQMGQEVILRCVPISNHLYFYWYRQILGQKVEFLVSFYNNEISEKSEIFDDQFSVERPDGSNFTLKIRSTKLEDSAMYFCASSRQGKLNTEAFFGQGTRLTVV.

V is TRBV5-1 and J is TRBJ2-5; 9 nucleotides agree with TRBD2. Germline V gene sequence: CDR1 SGHRS, CDR2 YFSETQ. The junction had 6 bases not matched to a gene; V was cut back by 9 bases and J by 3 bases. The CDR3 runs 13 residues. CDR3 loop: CATRRTSEETQYF. For the CDR3, the DNA is TGCGCCACCCGAAGGACTAGCGAAGAGACCCAGTACTTC.

The chain carries TRBV27 and TRBJ1-2; tentatively, D is TRBD1 (6 bases). CDR3 length: 14 amino acids. Germline CDR1 and CDR2: MNHEY and SMNVEV (reference sequence). V lost 5 bases and J lost 3, with 13 bases in between. This CDR3 is CASSPLEGDYGYTF. The CDR3 DNA sequence: TGTGCCAGCAGTCCCCTTGAGGGGGACTATGGCTACACCTTC.

This chain uses TRBV11-2 with TRBJ1-6; possibly TRBD1 for D (5 bases). The germline V gene has CDR1 SGHAT and CDR2 FQNNGV. The V end lost 6 bases, the J end lost 9 bases, and 27 bases lay between the germline ends. The CDR3 extends over 18 amino acids. The CDR3 DNA sequence: TGTGCCAGCAGTTCCCTCCGACAGCTGCTAGGTCTGGGTTCACCCCTCCACTTT. It translates to CASSSLRQLLGLGSPLHF.

The J gene is TRBJ1-2, the V gene TRBV4-1; TRBD1 matches at 8 bases. The CDR3 totals 16 residues. V gave up 0 bases and J gave up 3 bases; unmatched junction bases: 6. The germline V gene has CDR1 MGHRA and CDR2 YSYEKL. CDR3 DNA: TGCGCCAGCAGCCAAGATTCGGACAGGGACCACTATGGCTACACCTTC. This encodes CASSQDSDRDHYGYTF.

V and J are TRBV9 and TRBJ1-5, with D perhaps matching TRBD1 (6 bases). CDR3 length: 16 residues. CDR1 is SGDLS, CDR2 YYNGEE, per germline. V was pared by 0 bases and J by 0 bases, with 10 bases between. CDR3 sequence reads: CASSVGQDHSNQPQHF. The CDR3 DNA sequence: TGTGCCAGCAGCGTAGGACAGGATCATAGCAATCAGCCCCAGCATTTT.

The chain recombines TRBV13 with TRBJ1-1; unclear D gene. Germline CDR1 is PRHDT and CDR2 is FYEKMQ (reference sequence). The CDR3 extends over 13 amino acids. Trimming took off 0 bases at V and 3 bases at J, with 5 bases between the two ends. The CDR3 DNA follows: TGTGCCAGCAGCTTAGGCGAGTACACTGAAGCTTTCTTT. Translation: CASSLGEYTEAFF.

This clone came up once. The genes are TRBV6-1 and TRBJ1-1, with 7 bases that match TRBD1. The germline gives CDR1 MNHNS, CDR2 SASEGT. J lost 4 bases, V lost 5 bases, and 4 bases had no gene match. This CDR3 contains 13 residues. In DNA form, the CDR3 reads TGTGCCAGCAGTACCCCAGGGGGCACTGAAGCTTTCTTT. Translating gives CASSTPGGTEAFF.

This sequence joins TRBV10-1 and TRBJ2-3, with D perhaps matching TRBD1 (5 bases). V was cut by 6 bases and J by 1 base, with 14 bases left in between. The CDR3 runs 15 residues. From germline, CDR1 is WNHNN and CDR2 SYGVQD (reference sequence). The CDR3 region has the DNA TGCGCCAGCAGCCAAGACAGTGGACGCACAGATACGCAGTATTTT. Protein: CASSQDSGRTDTQYF.

This clone was seen more than once but under ten times. The V gene is TRBV14, the J gene TRBJ2-5; weak D call: TRBD1 (6 bases). Trimming took off 2 bases at V and 2 bases at J, with 15 bases between the two ends. The V gene's germline CDR1 is SGHDN and CDR2 FVKESK. This CDR3 is built from 16 residues. Here the CDR3 DNA reads TGTGCCAGCAGCCAAATCCCAGGGGTGATACAAGAGACCCAGTACTTC. This encodes CASSQIPGVIQETQYF.

The chain joins TRBV7-2 to TRBJ1-4, with 8 positions matching TRBD1. The length of the CDR3 is 15 residues. The V segment lost 1 base and the J segment 13 bases; nucleotides outside the gene matches: 11. Germline V gene lookup returns CDR1 SGHTA and CDR2 FQGNSA. CDR3 coding DNA: TGTGCCAGCAGCTTAGGAGGGGGACAGGCTGCCGGACTGTTTTTT. Its protein is CASSLGGGQAAGLFF. Full variable domain (outside the CDR3, taken from reference TRBV7-2 and TRBJ1-4): GAGVSQSPSNKVTEKGKDVELRCDPISGHTALYWYRQSLGQGLEFLIYFQGNSAPDKSGLPSDRFSAERTGGSVSTLTIQRTQQEDSAVYLCASSLGGGQAAGLFFGSGTQLSVL.

This clone was counted only a few times. The same CDR3 arises from other DNA sequences in this sample as well. The genes are TRBV5-5 and TRBJ1-2; D is ambiguous. CDR1 is SGHKS, CDR2 YYEKEE, per germline (reference sequence). CDR3 length: 15 amino acids. Trimming removed 0 bases at V and 2 bases at J, with 11 bases between. The CDR3 reads CASSLAGSVNYGYTF. CDR3 coding DNA: TGTGCCAGCAGCTTGGCGGGGTCAGTGAACTATGGCTACACCTTC.

The V call is TRBV7-2, the J call TRBJ1-1; D ambiguous. Germline values: CDR1 SGHTA, CDR2 FQGNSA. V gave up 5 bases and J gave up 3 bases, with 13 bases separating them. The CDR3 is made up of 14 amino acids. The CDR3 sequence: CASSPARAYTEAFF. DNA for the CDR3: TGTGCCAGCAGCCCCGCGAGGGCGTACACTGAAGCTTTCTTT.

V and J are TRBV19 and TRBJ1-3; no clear D gene. The V gene's germline CDR1 is LNHDA and CDR2 SQIVND (reference sequence). The length of the CDR3 is 15 residues. V was clipped by 1 base and J by 0 bases, with 7 bases between them. As DNA, the CDR3 is TGTGCCAGTAGTATAGTTCCGTTCTCTGGAAACACCATATATTTT. This sequence encodes CASSIVPFSGNTIYF.

In nucleotides, the CDR3 is TGTGCCAGCAGCCGCTTACAGGGCGGCAAAAACATTCAGTACTTC. It is translated as CASSRLQGGKNIQYF. The chain recombines TRBV7-9 with TRBJ2-4, with D tentatively TRBD1 (6 bases). The germline gives CDR1 SEHNR, CDR2 FQNEAQ (reference sequence). V was shortened by 5 bases and J by 3 bases, with 14 bases between the two germline ends. The CDR3 sequence is 15 residues long.

The chain carries TRBV12-5 and TRBJ2-1, with TRBD2 matching over 15 bases. From germline, CDR1 is LGHNT and CDR2 FRNRAP. With 5 bases clipped from V and 4 bases from J, the junction kept 12 bases outside the gene matches. The CDR3 runs 19 residues. The CDR3 reads CASGRGLAGGPGFYNEQFF. CDR3 in DNA: TGTGCTAGTGGTCGCGGACTAGCGGGGGGGCCGGGGTTTTACAATGAGCAGTTCTTC. Combining the CDR3 with reference TRBV12-5 and TRBJ2-1 gives the whole variable domain DARVTQTPRHKVTEMGQEVTMRCQPILGHNTVFWYRQTMMQGLELLAYFRNRAPLDDSGMPKDRFSAEMPDATLATLKIQPSEPRDSAVYFCASGRGLAGGPGFYNEQFFGPGTRLTVL.

A remark on this clone: Other DNA sequences in this sample translate to the same CDR3. The CDR3 loop is CASSLTEANYGYTF. In DNA, the CDR3 is TGCGCCAGCAGCTTGACCGAAGCCAACTATGGCTACACCTTC. The V and J genes are TRBV5-1 and TRBJ1-2; no clear D. CDR1 is SGHRS and CDR2 is YFSETQ in the germline V gene. This CDR3 has 14 amino acids. The V end was cut by 1 base, the J end by 2 bases, with 9 bases between. The full variable domain, with the rest looked up from reference TRBV5-1 and TRBJ1-2, is KAGVTQTPRYLIKTRGQQVTLSCSPISGHRSVSWYQQTPGQGLQFLFEYFSETQRNKGNFPGRFSGRQFSNSRSEMNVSTLELGDSALYLCASSLTEANYGYTFGSGTRLTVV.

This chain connects TRBV5-1 to TRBJ2-5, with D possibly matching TRBD1 (6 bases). V gave up 0 bases and J gave up 5 bases, with 17 bases separating them. This CDR3 is built from 16 residues. Germline V gene sequence: CDR1 SGHRS, CDR2 YFSETQ. The DNA for the CDR3 is TGCGCCAGCAGCTTGGTACAGGGAGAGGGTCAGGAGACCCAGTACTTC. As protein: CASSLVQGEGQETQYF.